The next 18 T cell receptor beta chains were all read from a single sample in a study of OX40 agonist ivuxolimab in advanced cancers. The assay was immunoSEQ multiplex PCR, and TCRdb's table has in-frame clones only and misses some. The data contain over 100,000 clones, around 91% of them singletons. Sample: CD4+ or CD8+ T cells sorted from blood, taken in a trial of the OX40 agonist ivuxolimab. All receptors derive from an adult with an advanced solid tumor such as melanoma, head and neck, liver or kidney cancer.

The rearrangement joins TRBV6-6 to TRBJ1-3; D is undetermined. The CDR3 covers 10 residues. CDR1 MNHNY and CDR2 SVGAGI come from the germline V gene (reference sequence). Between the trimmed V and J ends, which lost 4 bases and 6 bases, there was a span of 1 base. The CDR3 loop reads CASSSNTIYF. CDR3 in DNA: TGTGCCAGCAGTTCAAACACCATATATTTT.

V is TRBV6-4 and J is TRBJ2-2; D possibly matches TRBD1 or TRBD2 (5 bases each). Between the trimmed V and J ends, which lost 8 bases and 6 bases, there was a span of 22 bases. CDR3 size: 16 residues. Germline CDR1 and CDR2: MRHNA and SNTAGT. CDR3 loop: CASPIPGEGTAGELFF. CDR3 sequence (DNA): TGTGCCAGCCCTATACCCGGGGAAGGGACCGCCGGGGAGCTGTTTTTT.

The chain carries TRBV7-2 and TRBJ2-1; D possibly corresponds to TRBD1 (5 bases). The CDR3 loop spans 15 amino acids. In germline, CDR1 is SGHTA, CDR2 FQGNSA. Trimming pared 3 bases from V and 0 bases from J, leaving 9 bases between. Here the CDR3 DNA reads TGTGCCAGCAGCTTCGGCAGGGTCTCCTACAATGAGCAGTTCTTC. It encodes CASSFGRVSYNEQFF.

This clone was seen a single time. The chain joins TRBV5-1 to TRBJ1-4, with D unresolved. V lost 2 bases and J 7 bases, leaving 21 bases between the germline ends. The CDR3 extends over 17 amino acids. Germline V CDR1 and CDR2: SGHRS, YFSETQ. CDR3 bases: TGCGCCAGCAGCTTCCGCGGGATACCCGGAGACGGTGAAAAACTGTTTTTT. As protein: CASSFRGIPGDGEKLFF. The entire variable domain, with the rest obtained from reference TRBV5-1 and TRBJ1-4, is as follows: KAGVTQTPRYLIKTRGQQVTLSCSPISGHRSVSWYQQTPGQGLQFLFEYFSETQRNKGNFPGRFSGRQFSNSRSEMNVSTLELGDSALYLCASSFRGIPGDGEKLFFGSGTQLSVL.

The rearrangement links TRBV10-3 to TRBJ2-2; the D is unclear. This CDR3 comprises 12 residues. CDR1 is ENHRY, CDR2 SYGVKD, per germline. Deletions cut 3 bases from V and 5 bases from J, with 4 bases between. The CDR3 DNA sequence: TGTGCCATCAGTGAAGGGACCGGGGAGCTGTTTTTT. Translation: CAISEGTGELFF.

The chain links TRBV19 to TRBJ2-3; 9 bases are a match to TRBD1. The V gene end was trimmed by 3 bases and the J gene end by 2 bases; junction bases not matched to a gene: 9. There are 17 residues in the CDR3. Per the germline V gene, CDR1 is LNHDA and CDR2 is SQIVND (reference sequence). In nucleotides, the CDR3 is TGTGCCAGTAGTATGGGGTTGACAGGGGGTTTCACAGATACGCAGTATTTT. Residues: CASSMGLTGGFTDTQYF.

The rearrangement links TRBV14 to TRBJ2-1; 8 bases align to TRBD2. V was pared by 4 bases and J by 6 bases, with 5 bases of the junction left unmatched. The CDR3 has 14 residues. Looked up from germline, CDR1 is SGHDN and CDR2 is FVKESK. For the CDR3, the DNA is TGTGCCAGCAGCCCAACGGGACTAGTCAATGAGCAGTTCTTC. Amino acid sequence: CASSPTGLVNEQFF.

This clone was seen more than once but under ten times. The genes are TRBV5-1 and TRBJ2-3, with D unclear. The CDR3 covers 15 residues. V was shortened by 4 bases and J by 6 bases, with 18 bases between the two germline ends. Germline CDR1 SGHRS, CDR2 YFSETQ. The CDR3 region is CASSPEVILGDTQYF. The DNA of the CDR3 is TGCGCCAGCAGCCCTGAGGTTATTCTCGGTGATACGCAGTATTTT.

The CDR3 loop reads CASSLGSSSPQFF. The CDR3 region has the DNA TGTGCCAGCAGCTTAGGGTCCTCTTCACCGCAGTTCTTC. The chain couples TRBV7-2 to TRBJ2-1; the D is unclear. CDR3 length: 13 residues. Per germline, CDR1 SGHTA and CDR2 FQGNSA. The V and J ends lost 1 base and 12 bases respectively, with 13 bases between them.

The CDR3 nucleotides read TGTGCCAGTAGTATAGAGAGGCGACCCAACACTGAAGCTTTCTTT. Protein sequence: CASSIERRPNTEAFF. The chain combines TRBV19 with TRBJ1-1; D unclear. There are 15 residues in the CDR3. Per the germline V gene, CDR1 is LNHDA and CDR2 is SQIVND (reference sequence). V was trimmed by 0 bases and J by 2 bases, leaving 10 bases between them.

The rearrangement joins TRBV2 to TRBJ2-3; the D gene is possibly TRBD1 (6 bases). Germline loops: CDR1 SNHLY, CDR2 FYNNEI. CDR3 length: 17 residues. V lost 5 bases to trimming and J lost 0 bases, with 18 bases between them. The CDR3 protein is CASSKDGGQTSTDTQYF. In DNA form, the CDR3 reads TGTGCCAGCAGTAAGGATGGCGGACAGACTAGCACAGATACGCAGTATTTT. Full variable domain (remainder filled in from reference TRBV2 and TRBJ2-3): EPEVTQTPSHQVTQMGQEVILRCVPISNHLYFYWYRQILGQKVEFLVSFYNNEISEKSEIFDDQFSVERPDGSNFTLKIRSTKLEDSAMYFCASSKDGGQTSTDTQYFGPGTRLTVL.

The V and J genes are TRBV7-8 and TRBJ1-1; D perhaps matches TRBD1 (5 bases). This CDR3 comprises 16 residues. V was cut by 4 bases and J by 1 base, with 16 bases left in between. Germline CDR1 and CDR2: SGHVS and FQNEAQ. CDR3 amino acids: CASSSLGGDWNTEAFF. As DNA, the CDR3 is TGTGCCAGCAGCTCCCTGGGGGGGGACTGGAACACTGAAGCTTTCTTT.

The chain links TRBV19 to TRBJ1-5; D is undetermined. The germline V and J ends were trimmed by 1 base and 6 bases, with 16 bases remaining between them. This CDR3 contains 16 residues. Per the germline V gene, CDR1 is LNHDA and CDR2 is SQIVND (reference sequence). CDR3 DNA: TGTGCCAGTAGTATAGTTGGAGGGAGGTCAGGTCAGCCCCAGCATTTT. This gives the protein CASSIVGGRSGQPQHF. The full variable domain, rest sourced from reference TRBV19 and TRBJ1-5, is DGGITQSPKYLFRKEGQNVTLSCEQNLNHDAMYWYRQDPGQGLRLIYYSQIVNDFQKGDIAEGYSVSREKKESFPLTVTSAQKNPTAFYLCASSIVGGRSGQPQHFGDGTRLSIL.

The gene calls are TRBV5-4 and TRBJ2-3; D is possibly TRBD2 (5 bases). In germline, CDR1 is SGHNT, CDR2 YYREEE (reference sequence). The V end was cut by 5 bases, the J end by 2 bases, with 12 bases between. This CDR3 is 14 amino acids long. CDR3 sequence reads: CASRGDIVTDTQYF. CDR3 nucleotide sequence: TGTGCCAGCAGGGGAGACATTGTCACAGATACGCAGTATTTT.

This clone has only one observation. The rearrangement joins TRBV2 to TRBJ1-5, with a tentative D call TRBD1 (5 bases). The CDR3 has 15 amino acids. Germline V gene lookup returns CDR1 SNHLY and CDR2 FYNNEI. The V end lost 6 bases, the J end lost 1 base, and 13 bases lay between the germline ends. DNA for the CDR3: TGTGCCAGCAGGGGGGGTGTCGGGAGCAATCAGCCCCAGCATTTT. Protein sequence: CASRGGVGSNQPQHF. Based on the CDR3 plus reference TRBV2 and TRBJ1-5, the full variable domain is EPEVTQTPSHQVTQMGQEVILRCVPISNHLYFYWYRQILGQKVEFLVSFYNNEISEKSEIFDDQFSVERPDGSNFTLKIRSTKLEDSAMYFCASRGGVGSNQPQHFGDGTRLSIL.

The rearrangement uses TRBV5-1 and TRBJ2-1; 11 nucleotides agree with TRBD2. CDR1 and CDR2 (germline): SGHRS, YFSETQ. The CDR3 covers 15 residues. Trimming cost V 4 bases and J 8 bases; bases outside gene matches: 8. The CDR3 loop reads CASSLAGGHPDEQFF. The DNA of the CDR3 is TGCGCCAGCAGCCTAGCGGGGGGACACCCCGATGAGCAGTTCTTC. Filled out from reference TRBV5-1 and TRBJ2-1, the complete variable domain reads KAGVTQTPRYLIKTRGQQVTLSCSPISGHRSVSWYQQTPGQGLQFLFEYFSETQRNKGNFPGRFSGRQFSNSRSEMNVSTLELGDSALYLCASSLAGGHPDEQFFGPGTRLTVL.

This clone turned up a few times. The V gene is TRBV30, the J gene TRBJ2-7; no definite D call. CDR1 GTSNPN and CDR2 SVGIG come from the germline V gene (reference sequence). With 2 bases removed from V and 9 bases from J, the gap between germline ends came to 20 bases. The CDR3 is made up of 14 amino acids. Here the CDR3 DNA reads TGTGCCTGGAGTTTGATTGGGCCCCTAAAGGTGCAGTACTTC. Its protein is CAWSLIGPLKVQYF.

CDR3 DNA sequence: TGTGCCAGCTCACCGTGGGACAGAGATAATTCACCCCTCCACTTT. As protein: CASSPWDRDNSPLHF. V is TRBV18 and J is TRBJ1-6; TRBD1 matches at 7 bases. Trimming at V came to 3 bases and at J to 5 bases, leaving 4 bases not matched to a gene. Germline V gene data show CDR1 as KGHSH and CDR2 as LQKENI. The CDR3 is made up of 15 amino acids. Full variable domain (rest looked up from reference TRBV18 and TRBJ1-6): NAGVMQNPRHLVRRRGQEARLRCSPMKGHSHVYWYRQLPEEGLKFMVYLQKENIIDESGMPKERFSAEFPKEGPSILRIQQVVRGDSAAYFCASSPWDRDNSPLHFGNGTRLTVT.